Included here is one TCR beta chain sequence, with context. The antigen remains unidentified. The CDR3 is 15 amino acids. Trimming left V 5 bases short and J 2 bases short, with 16 bases between. The V gene's germline CDR1 is SNHLY and CDR2 FYNNEI. These data come from a study of response to subunit inactivated influenza vaccine. MiXCR, applied by TCRdb to the RT-PCR reads, yields one record per CDR3 protein. Found here are roughly 570,000 distinct CDR3 sequences, around 15% of them singletons; the top ten hold roughly 11%. Study conclusions and caveats: Researchers suggested that each seasonal influenza vaccination recruits few new T cells.

This TCR derives from a man aged 50 to 59 who received an inactivated influenza vaccine. The sequenced sample was PBMCs from blood, obtained 11 to 12 days after vaccination. This chain connects TRBV2 to TRBJ2-7; the D call may be TRBD1 or TRBD2 (5 bases each). The CDR3 is CASSPNRDGTYEQYF. In DNA, the CDR3 is TGTGCCAGCAGTCCAAACCGGGACGGCACCTACGAGCAGTACTTC. The full variable domain, its missing parts supplied by reference TRBV2 and TRBJ2-7, is EPEVTQTPSHQVTQMGQEVILRCVPISNHLYFYWYRQILGQKVEFLVSFYNNEISEKSEIFDDQFSVERPDGSNFTLKIRSTKLEDSAMYFCASSPNRDGTYEQYFGPGTRLTVT.